Following are 10 T cell receptor beta chains from one sample sequenced in a study of identical twins. One entry per CDR3 protein results from TCRdb running MiXCR on the 5' RACE reads. The sample contains roughly 770,000 distinct CDR3 sequences, roughly 18% of which appear only once. The sample was also reused in another study, on T cells expressing NK-cell markers.

The sequenced material came from PBMCs. The source of these receptors is a woman between 18 and 30 years old in good health.

This clonotype was observed a handful of times. The chain uses TRBV7-9 and TRBJ2-7; possibly TRBD1 for D (5 bases). V was trimmed by 8 bases and J by 5 bases, leaving 13 bases between them. The CDR3 is made up of 12 amino acids. Germline V lookup: CDR1 SEHNR, CDR2 FQNEAQ (reference sequence). CDR3 loop: CASRQGEDEQYF. CDR3 coding DNA: TGTGCCAGCCGGCAGGGTGAGGACGAGCAGTACTTC.

This clonotype was counted between two and nine times. The rearrangement links TRBV6-2 or TRBV6-3 to TRBJ2-7; D perhaps matches TRBD2 (6 bases). Trimming left V 2 bases short and J 3 bases short, with 8 bases between. The CDR3 spans 13 residues. Germline CDR1 reads MNHEY; CDR2 reads SVGEGT. The CDR3, as DNA: TGTGCCAGCAGTTACCGGGAGCGCTACGAGCAGTACTTC. Translating gives CASSYRERYEQYF.

This clonotype was counted only a few times. This rearrangement joins TRBV29-1 to TRBJ2-2; tentatively, D is TRBD1 or TRBD2 (5 bases each). The germline gives CDR1 SQVTM, CDR2 ANQGSEA. The V end lost 3 bases, the J end lost 4 bases, and 12 bases lay between the germline ends. The CDR3 is 14 amino acids. The DNA for the CDR3 is TGCAGCGTTGATGGGGGTGGAGGCACCGGGGAGCTGTTTTTT. This codes for CSVDGGGGTGELFF.

J is TRBJ2-7 and V is TRBV5-1; weak D call: TRBD1 (6 bases). The CDR3 runs 15 residues. Germline V gene data show CDR1 as SGHRS and CDR2 as YFSETQ. V was cut by 0 bases and J by 3 bases, with 13 bases left in between. In nucleotides, the CDR3 is TGCGCCAGCAGCTTGGCAGGTGGACAGATCTACGAGCAGTACTTC. This gives the protein CASSLAGGQIYEQYF.

The CDR3 reads CASSYEGGRSQDTQYF. Written as DNA, the CDR3 is TGTGCCAGCAGTTATGAAGGGGGCCGGTCCCAAGATACGCAGTATTTT. The rearrangement joins TRBV6-5 to TRBJ2-3; TRBD1 matches at 7 bases. Germline values: CDR1 MNHEY, CDR2 SVGAGI. The CDR3 loop spans 16 amino acids. Trimming took 3 bases from V and 5 from J; bases not matched to a gene: 11.

The sample holds a few counts of this clonotype. J is TRBJ1-1 and V is TRBV27; D gene ambiguous. This CDR3 has 13 residues. Germline CDR1 and CDR2: MNHEY and SMNVEV (reference sequence). Between the trimmed V and J ends, which lost 0 bases and 9 bases, there was a span of 11 bases. The DNA of the CDR3 is TGTGCCAGCAGTTTATCCCTCACGGGGAAAGCTTTCTTT. It yields the protein CASSLSLTGKAFF.

The rearrangement links TRBV2 to TRBJ2-1; no clear D. With 3 bases removed from V and 0 bases from J, the gap between germline ends came to 9 bases. This CDR3 region has 15 residues. Per the germline V gene, CDR1 is SNHLY and CDR2 is FYNNEI. The CDR3 loop reads CASSDDVASYNEQFF. The CDR3 DNA reads as TGTGCCAGCAGTGACGACGTGGCCTCCTACAATGAGCAGTTCTTC.

The rearrangement joins TRBV7-2 to TRBJ2-1; D not resolved. Germline assignment: CDR1 SGHTA and CDR2 FQGNSA. This CDR3 region has 13 residues. V shed 1 base and J shed 12 bases, with 13 bases lying between them. The chain's CDR3 is CASSLVVVRGQFF. In DNA, the CDR3 is TGTGCCAGCAGCTTAGTAGTGGTGCGTGGGCAGTTCTTC.

The V gene is TRBV5-1, the J gene TRBJ1-2, with 12 bases matching TRBD1. The CDR3 spans 17 residues. Germline V gene lookup returns CDR1 SGHRS and CDR2 YFSETQ. Trimming took 0 bases from V and 2 from J; bases not matched to a gene: 5. The CDR3 DNA reads TGCGCCAGCAGCTTGGAAGGGACAGGGGGCGCAAACTATGGCTACACCTTC. Its protein is CASSLEGTGGANYGYTF. The complete variable domain, with remaining parts taken from reference TRBV5-1 and TRBJ1-2, reads KAGVTQTPRYLIKTRGQQVTLSCSPISGHRSVSWYQQTPGQGLQFLFEYFSETQRNKGNFPGRFSGRQFSNSRSEMNVSTLELGDSALYLCASSLEGTGGANYGYTFGSGTRLTVV.

In its sample, this clonotype was seen many times. The rearrangement links TRBV12-3 or TRBV12-4 to TRBJ2-5; 7 bases line up with TRBD2. V was pared by 4 bases and J by 4 bases, with 3 bases of the junction left unmatched. The CDR3 consists of 13 residues. The CDR3 DNA sequence: TGTGCCAGCAGTTCTAGCGGACGAGAGACCCAGTACTTC. Translating gives CASSSSGRETQYF.